One sample yielded the 29 T cell receptor beta chains listed below, sequenced in a study of early T cells in non-severe SARS-CoV-2 infection. TCRdb analysed the 5' RACE reads with MiXCR anew, one entry per CDR3 protein. The repertoire holds tens of thousands of distinct CDR3 sequences, with approximately 5.9% as singletons. Sequenced here: whole blood, sampled at baseline. The receptors here all came from an adult who was a healthcare worker with PCR-confirmed SARS-CoV-2 infection or an uninfected control (not recorded which).

Ten or more counts support this clonotype. CDR3 DNA: TGCAGCGCTACATGGGGGCAGCTAACCCATGGCTACACCTTC. This sequence encodes CSATWGQLTHGYTF. The chain has TRBV29-1 and TRBJ1-2, with D possibly TRBD1 on 6 matching bases. Trimming pared 7 bases from V and 6 bases from J, leaving 21 bases between. From germline, CDR1 is SQVTM and CDR2 ANQGSEA. This CDR3 has 14 amino acids.

On this clonotype: A much larger clone sits a single nucleotide away, making a read error possible. The chain has TRBV7-8 and TRBJ2-3; D is undetermined. V shed 4 bases and J shed 2 bases, with 13 bases lying between them. This CDR3 region has 15 residues. The germline V gene encodes CDR1 SGHVS and CDR2 FQNEAQ. For the CDR3, the DNA is TGTGCCAGCAGCTCCGATATGAGTCACACAGATACGCAGTATTTT. This encodes CASSSDMSHTDTQYF.

The chain has TRBV6-1 and TRBJ1-1; TRBD1 is a possible D gene (5 bases). The CDR3 runs 13 residues. The germline CDR1 and CDR2 sequences are MNHNS and SASEGT. Between the trimmed V and J ends, which lost 5 bases and 5 bases, there was a span of 12 bases. The CDR3 loop reads CASSRFRDTEAFF. The CDR3, as DNA: TGTGCCAGCAGTCGTTTCAGGGATACTGAAGCTTTCTTT.

The sample holds many counts of this clonotype. The gene calls are TRBV20-1 and TRBJ2-5; D not certain. The V gene's germline CDR1 is DFQATT and CDR2 SNEGSKA (reference sequence). V was clipped by 3 bases and J by 2 bases, with 7 bases between them. The CDR3 covers 12 residues. The CDR3 region is CSASRQQETQYF. For the CDR3, the DNA is TGCAGTGCTAGCCGGCAGCAAGAGACCCAGTACTTC.

This clonotype was counted ten times or more. The rearrangement joins TRBV6-6 to TRBJ2-3, with 11 bases lining up with TRBD2. The CDR3 has 15 amino acids. V shed 6 bases and J 1 base; nucleotides not matched to a gene: 3. CDR1 MNHNY and CDR2 SVGAGI come from the germline V gene (reference sequence). The CDR3 bases are TGTGCCAGCAGCCCGACTAGCGGGGGCACAGATACGCAGTATTTT. Its translation is CASSPTSGGTDTQYF.

This clonotype was seen ten or more times. The rearrangement links TRBV6-2 or TRBV6-3 to TRBJ2-1; either TRBD1 or TRBD2 may fit D (5 bases each). V lost 2 bases and J 6 bases, leaving 14 bases between the germline ends. CDR1 MNHEY and CDR2 SVGEGT come from the germline V gene. The CDR3 contains 15 residues. CDR3 bases: TGTGCCAGCAGTTACGTCCAGGGAGCTCTCAATGAGCAGTTCTTC. The encoded protein is CASSYVQGALNEQFF.

This clonotype was observed a handful of times. This chain joins TRBV11-2 and TRBJ2-5; D is ambiguous. V lost 8 bases to trimming and J lost 2 bases, with 15 bases between them. Germline assignment: CDR1 SGHAT and CDR2 FQNNGV. The CDR3 spans 14 residues. CDR3 loop: CASSWAVLQETQYF. The CDR3 nucleotides read TGTGCCAGCTCTTGGGCAGTTTTGCAAGAGACCCAGTACTTC.

There are many counts of this clonotype. The chain links TRBV6-2 or TRBV6-3 to TRBJ1-5; maybe TRBD1 (5 bases). The length of the CDR3 is 14 residues. CDR1 is MNHEY and CDR2 is SVGEGT in the germline V gene. The V end lost 3 bases, the J end lost 7 bases, and 13 bases lay between the germline ends. CDR3 in DNA: TGTGCCAGCAGTTATAGGGGTCTCGGCCAGCCCCAGCATTTT. The encoded protein is CASSYRGLGQPQHF.

This clonotype appeared many times. This sequence joins TRBV3-1 and TRBJ2-5, with D possibly matching TRBD1 (6 bases). This CDR3 is built from 14 residues. From germline, CDR1 is LGHDT and CDR2 YNNKEL (reference sequence). The V gene lost 3 bases and the J gene lost 1 base, with 9 bases spanning the gap. CDR3 DNA: TGTGCCAGCAGCCACAGGACAGCCCAAGAGACCCAGTACTTC. Its translation: CASSHRTAQETQYF.

There are many counts of this clonotype. This rearrangement joins TRBV5-1 to TRBJ2-3, with TRBD1 as a possible D gene (5 bases). Trimming shortened V by 4 bases and J by 4 bases, and 10 bases separated the two germline ends. This CDR3 region has 13 residues. CDR1 is SGHRS and CDR2 is YFSETQ in the germline V gene. This CDR3 is CASSVSRADTQYF. The CDR3 DNA is TGCGCCAGCAGCGTTAGCAGGGCAGATACGCAGTATTTT.

This clonotype appeared many times. The rearrangement joins TRBV20-1 to TRBJ1-1, with D uncertain. V was trimmed by 5 bases and J by 1 base, leaving 14 bases between them. Looked up from germline, CDR1 is DFQATT and CDR2 is SNEGSKA (reference sequence). The CDR3 runs to 14 residues. In DNA form, the CDR3 reads TGCAGTGCTCCCCCCCGACCACCGAACACTGAAGCTTTCTTT. It encodes CSAPPRPPNTEAFF.

This clonotype appeared many times. The chain links TRBV7-2 to TRBJ2-7; 10 bases fit TRBD1. The CDR3 length is 14 residues. From germline, CDR1 is SGHTA and CDR2 FQGNSA. The ends lost 5 bases at V and 4 bases at J; junction bases unmatched: 5. CDR3 DNA sequence: TGTGCCAGCAGCCGGAGGGACAGGGGTTACGAGCAGTACTTC. Protein product: CASSRRDRGYEQYF. The full variable domain, in which reference TRBV7-2 and TRBJ2-7 provide the parts outside the CDR3, is GAGVSQSPSNKVTEKGKDVELRCDPISGHTALYWYRQSLGQGLEFLIYFQGNSAPDKSGLPSDRFSAERTGGSVSTLTIQRTQQEDSAVYLCASSRRDRGYEQYFGPGTRLTVT.

Many counts were recorded for this clonotype. The genes are TRBV4-1 and TRBJ1-2, with D possibly matching TRBD1 (5 bases). Between the trimmed V and J ends, which lost 7 bases and 1 base, there was a span of 13 bases. CDR3 size: 14 residues. Germline CDR1 is MGHRA and CDR2 is YSYEKL. The CDR3 region has the DNA TGCGCCAGCAACTCAGGGTTGTTTAACTATGGCTACACCTTC. It translates to CASNSGLFNYGYTF.

Many counts were recorded for this clonotype. The chain couples TRBV7-2 to TRBJ2-7, with TRBD1 matching 7 bases. Germline assignment: CDR1 SGHTA and CDR2 FQGNSA. The CDR3 extends over 14 amino acids. The junction had 8 bases not matched to a gene; V was cut back by 5 bases and J by 4 bases. The CDR3 sequence is CASSPRQGWYEQYF. CDR3 in DNA: TGTGCCAGCAGCCCGAGACAGGGTTGGTACGAGCAGTACTTC.

This clonotype came up many times. The chain has TRBV28 and TRBJ1-5, with D maybe TRBD1 (5 bases). This CDR3 has 15 amino acids. Per germline, CDR1 MDHEN and CDR2 SYDVKM. The V end lost 2 bases, the J end lost 4 bases, and 12 bases lay between the germline ends. The CDR3 DNA follows: TGTGCCAGCAGTTTAGTCGGGGCGCGGAATCAGCCCCAGCATTTT. It translates to CASSLVGARNQPQHF.

The chain links TRBV27 to TRBJ2-5, with a tentative D call TRBD1 (5 bases). This CDR3 is built from 14 residues. Trimming cost V 2 bases and J 1 base, with 8 bases left between them. Germline CDR1 is MNHEY and CDR2 is SMNVEV (reference sequence). CDR3 DNA sequence: TGTGCCAGCAGTTTAAGGGGATTCCAAGAGACCCAGTACTTC. Translating gives CASSLRGFQETQYF.

This clonotype was observed a handful of times. V and J are TRBV14 and TRBJ1-4; D perhaps matches TRBD1 (5 bases). CDR1 and CDR2 (germline): SGHDN, FVKESK. The CDR3 covers 14 residues. With 1 base removed from V and 8 bases from J, the gap between germline ends came to 11 bases. The CDR3 spells CASSQARVGEKLFF. The CDR3 DNA is TGTGCCAGCAGCCAAGCCAGGGTCGGCGAAAAACTGTTTTTT.

In its sample, this clonotype was seen a few times. The chain combines TRBV6-2 or TRBV6-3 with TRBJ2-3; TRBD2 agrees at 10 bases. CDR1 is MNHEY and CDR2 is SVGEGT in the germline V gene. V trimming: 6 bases; J trimming: 6 bases; junction bases outside the gene matches: 6. The length of the CDR3 is 14 residues. The CDR3 DNA follows: TGTGCCAGCAGGTCTAGCGGGGGCCGGGATACGCAGTATTTT. Translation: CASRSSGGRDTQYF.

This clonotype was counted ten times or more. The gene calls are TRBV28 and TRBJ2-3, with D uncertain. The CDR3 consists of 12 residues. V lost 2 bases, J lost 10 bases, and 10 bases lay in between. CDR1 and CDR2 from the germline V gene are MDHEN and SYDVKM. In DNA, the CDR3 is TGTGCCAGCAGTTTACCTGAGTCGGCGCAGTATTTT. Encoded protein: CASSLPESAQYF.

This clonotype appeared many times. The gene calls are TRBV3-1 and TRBJ1-2; D not certain. V lost 0 bases to trimming and J lost 8 bases, with 19 bases between them. The CDR3 covers 16 residues. The V gene's germline CDR1 is LGHDT and CDR2 YNNKEL (reference sequence). CDR3 loop: CASSQELFVMERGYTF. CDR3 in DNA: TGTGCCAGCAGCCAAGAGTTATTTGTGATGGAGAGGGGCTACACCTTC.

This chain links TRBV5-1 with TRBJ2-5; a possible D gene is TRBD1 (6 bases). The CDR3 extends over 15 amino acids. The germline V and J ends were trimmed by 2 bases and 6 bases, with 17 bases remaining between them. CDR1 is SGHRS and CDR2 is YFSETQ in the germline V gene. Here the CDR3 reads CASSFWGPAQKTQYF. CDR3 DNA sequence: TGCGCCAGCAGCTTCTGGGGGCCCGCGCAGAAGACCCAGTACTTC.

In its sample, this clonotype was seen a few times. The chain has TRBV7-8 and TRBJ2-1; a possible D gene is TRBD2 (6 bases). The CDR3 covers 17 residues. The germline V and J ends were trimmed by 4 bases and 1 base, with 17 bases remaining between them. CDR1 is SGHVS, CDR2 FQNEAQ, per germline. The CDR3 DNA follows: TGTGCCAGCAGCTCCCGAGGTCTGCGGGGTTCCTACAATGAGCAGTTCTTC. Encoded protein: CASSSRGLRGSYNEQFF. The full variable domain, rest sourced from reference TRBV7-8 and TRBJ2-1, is GAGVSQSPRYKVAKRGQDVALRCDPISGHVSLFWYQQALGQGPEFLTYFQNEAQLDKSGLPSDRFFAERPEGSVSTLKIQRTQQEDSAVYLCASSSRGLRGSYNEQFFGPGTRLTVL.

This clonotype showed up many times. The rearrangement uses TRBV7-6 and TRBJ2-5; D is unclear. The CDR3 has 14 residues. Germline CDR1 is SGHVS and CDR2 is FNYEAQ. Trimming took off 0 bases at V and 3 bases at J, with 8 bases between the two ends. The CDR3 loop is CASSLAPLKETQYF. For the CDR3, the DNA is TGTGCCAGCAGCTTAGCCCCTTTAAAAGAGACCCAGTACTTC.

This clonotype was observed a handful of times. The rearrangement links TRBV29-1 to TRBJ1-2, with 9 positions matching TRBD1. Trimming cost V 3 bases and J 4 bases; bases outside gene matches: 6. There are 14 residues in the CDR3. From germline, CDR1 is SQVTM and CDR2 ANQGSEA. CDR3 in DNA: TGCAGCGTTGAGGACAGGGGCCGCCCCTATGGCTACACCTTC. This translates into CSVEDRGRPYGYTF.

This clonotype came up many times. CDR3 residues: CASSQGAGEQYV. In nucleotides, the CDR3 is TGCGCCAGCAGCCAGGGGGCTGGGGAGCAGTACGTC. The rearrangement joins TRBV10-2 to TRBJ2-7; 8 bases agree with TRBD1. The CDR3 is made up of 12 amino acids. V dropped 6 bases and J dropped 7; count of bases not matched to a gene: 5. Per germline, CDR1 WSHSY and CDR2 SAAADI.

This clonotype was seen repeatedly, ten times or more. The CDR3 protein is CASSYDGQTYEQYV. CDR3 DNA: TGTGCCAGCAGTTATGACGGACAGACCTACGAGCAGTACGTC. The chain recombines TRBV6-2 or TRBV6-3 with TRBJ2-7; weak D call: TRBD1 (6 bases). V was shortened by 3 bases and J by 2 bases, with 11 bases between the two germline ends. Germline CDR1 is MNHEY and CDR2 is SVGEGT. The CDR3 totals 14 residues.

At least ten counts were recorded for this clonotype. The chain combines TRBV12-3 or TRBV12-4 with TRBJ1-4; tentatively, D is TRBD1 (5 bases). The CDR3 loop spans 15 amino acids. V was shortened by 3 bases and J by 8 bases, with 16 bases between the two germline ends. Here the CDR3 reads CASSFSRDRGEKLFF. CDR3 DNA sequence: TGTGCCAGCAGTTTCTCTCGGGACCGAGGGGAAAAACTGTTTTTT.

This clonotype was found many times. V and J are TRBV6-6 and TRBJ2-1; weak D call: TRBD2 (5 bases). The germline CDR1 and CDR2 sequences are MNHNY and SVGAGI (reference sequence). Trimming pared 6 bases from V and 4 bases from J, leaving 16 bases between. CDR3 length: 15 residues. The chain's CDR3 is CASSPRLSEYNEQFF. In DNA form, the CDR3 reads TGTGCCAGCAGCCCTCGGCTTAGCGAGTACAATGAGCAGTTCTTC.

This clonotype was counted ten times or more. The chain employs TRBV7-9 and TRBJ2-7; perhaps TRBD1 as D (5 bases). Germline CDR1 and CDR2: SEHNR and FQNEAQ (reference sequence). The CDR3 consists of 15 residues. With 1 base removed from V and 1 base from J, the gap between germline ends came to 11 bases. CDR3 protein: CASSLGSGLSYEQYV. The CDR3 nucleotides are TGTGCCAGCAGCTTAGGTTCAGGGCTGTCCTACGAGCAGTACGTC.